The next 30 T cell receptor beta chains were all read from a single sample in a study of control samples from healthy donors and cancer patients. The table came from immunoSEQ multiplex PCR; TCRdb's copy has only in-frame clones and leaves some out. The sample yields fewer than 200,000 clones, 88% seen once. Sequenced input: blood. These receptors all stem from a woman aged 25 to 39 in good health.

CDR3 in amino acids: CSGRSGSRNTEAFF. In nucleotides, the CDR3 is TGCAGCGGGAGGTCGGGATCCCGAAACACTGAAGCTTTCTTT. This rearrangement joins TRBV29-1 to TRBJ1-1; no definite D call. This CDR3 is built from 14 residues. V dropped 7 bases and J dropped 2 bases, with 17 bases sitting between them. Germline V lookup: CDR1 SQVTM, CDR2 ANQGSEA.

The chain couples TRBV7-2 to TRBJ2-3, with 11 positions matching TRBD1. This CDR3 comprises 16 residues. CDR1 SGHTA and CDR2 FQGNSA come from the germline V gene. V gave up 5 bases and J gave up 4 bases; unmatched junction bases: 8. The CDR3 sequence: CASSPGTGGMPDTQYF. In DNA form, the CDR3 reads TGTGCCAGCAGCCCCGGGACAGGGGGTATGCCAGATACGCAGTATTTT.

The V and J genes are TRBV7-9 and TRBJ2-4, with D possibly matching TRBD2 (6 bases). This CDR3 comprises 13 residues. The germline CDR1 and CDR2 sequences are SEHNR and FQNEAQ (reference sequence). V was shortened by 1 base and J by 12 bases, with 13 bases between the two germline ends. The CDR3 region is CASSLEEGRGQYF. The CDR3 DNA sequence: TGTGCCAGCAGCTTAGAGGAGGGGAGAGGTCAGTACTTC.

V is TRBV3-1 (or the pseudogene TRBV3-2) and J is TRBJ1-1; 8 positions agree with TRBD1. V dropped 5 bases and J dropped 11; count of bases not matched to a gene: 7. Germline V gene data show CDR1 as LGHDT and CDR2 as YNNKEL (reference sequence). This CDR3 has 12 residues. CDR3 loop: CASSWAGGNAFF. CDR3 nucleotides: TGTGCCAGCAGCTGGGCAGGGGGCAACGCTTTCTTT.

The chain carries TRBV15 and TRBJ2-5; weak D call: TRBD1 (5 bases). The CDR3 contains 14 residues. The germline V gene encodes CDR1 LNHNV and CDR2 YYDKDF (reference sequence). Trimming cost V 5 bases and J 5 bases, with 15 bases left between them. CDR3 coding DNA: TGTGCCACCAGCTGGTTTGGGGCGGAGGAGACCCAGTACTTC. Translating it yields CATSWFGAEETQYF.

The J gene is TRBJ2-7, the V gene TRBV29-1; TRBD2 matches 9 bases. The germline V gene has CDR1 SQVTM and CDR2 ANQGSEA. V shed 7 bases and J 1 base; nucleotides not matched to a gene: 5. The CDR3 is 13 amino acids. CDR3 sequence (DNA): TGCAGCGCACTAGCGGGTGATTCCTACGAGCAGTACGTC. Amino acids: CSALAGDSYEQYV.

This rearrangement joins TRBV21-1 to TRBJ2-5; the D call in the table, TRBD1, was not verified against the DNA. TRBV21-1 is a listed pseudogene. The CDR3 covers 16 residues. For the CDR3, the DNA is TGTGCCAGCAGCAAGCCGGACAGGGTCTGGGGGGAGACCCAGTACTTC. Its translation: CASSKPDRVWGETQYF.

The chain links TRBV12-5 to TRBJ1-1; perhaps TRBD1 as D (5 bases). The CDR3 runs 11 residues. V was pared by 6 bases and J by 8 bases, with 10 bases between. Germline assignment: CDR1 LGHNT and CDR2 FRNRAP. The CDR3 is CASGLNREAFF. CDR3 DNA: TGTGCTAGTGGACTAAACAGGGAAGCTTTCTTT.

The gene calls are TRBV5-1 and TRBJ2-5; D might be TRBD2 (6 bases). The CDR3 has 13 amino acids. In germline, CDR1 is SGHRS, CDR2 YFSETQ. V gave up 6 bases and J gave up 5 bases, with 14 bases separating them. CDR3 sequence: CASKEAGRETQYF. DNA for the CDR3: TGCGCCAGCAAGGAGGCGGGACGGGAGACCCAGTACTTC.

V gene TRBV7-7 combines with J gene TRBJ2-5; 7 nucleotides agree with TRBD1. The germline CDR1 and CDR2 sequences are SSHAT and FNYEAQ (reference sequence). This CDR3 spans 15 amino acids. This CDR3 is CASATGRGRMETQYF. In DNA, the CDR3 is TGTGCTAGCGCGACAGGGAGAGGAAGAATGGAGACCCAGTACTTC.

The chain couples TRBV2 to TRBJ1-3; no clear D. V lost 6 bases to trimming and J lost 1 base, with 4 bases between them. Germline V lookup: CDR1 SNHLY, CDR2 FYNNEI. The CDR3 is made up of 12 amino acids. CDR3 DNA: TGTGCCAGCAGACTTTCTGGAAACACCATATATTTT. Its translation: CASRLSGNTIYF.

CDR3 nucleotides: TGCGCCAGCAGCCAAGATCAAGGGCGGGGGGGCGGTGGGCTCGAGACCCAGTACTTC. This encodes CASSQDQGRGGGGLETQYF. The rearrangement joins TRBV4-1 to TRBJ2-5, with TRBD2 matching over 9 bases. The CDR3 has 19 amino acids. CDR1 is MGHRA, CDR2 YSYEKL, per germline. The V segment lost 0 bases and the J segment 5 bases; nucleotides outside the gene matches: 16.

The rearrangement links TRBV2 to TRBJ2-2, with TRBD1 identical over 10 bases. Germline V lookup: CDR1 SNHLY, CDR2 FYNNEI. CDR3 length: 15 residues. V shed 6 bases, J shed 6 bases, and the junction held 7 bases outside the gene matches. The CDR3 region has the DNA TGTGCCAGCAGGGAGGGACAGGGGCGGGCCGGGGAGCTGTTTTTT. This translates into CASREGQGRAGELFF.

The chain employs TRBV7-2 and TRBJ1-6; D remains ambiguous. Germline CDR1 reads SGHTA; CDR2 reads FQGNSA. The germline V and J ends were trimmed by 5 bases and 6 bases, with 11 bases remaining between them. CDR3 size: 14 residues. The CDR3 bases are TGTGCCAGCAGCCGGGCCGAGGGTAATTCACCCCTCCACTTT. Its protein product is CASSRAEGNSPLHF.

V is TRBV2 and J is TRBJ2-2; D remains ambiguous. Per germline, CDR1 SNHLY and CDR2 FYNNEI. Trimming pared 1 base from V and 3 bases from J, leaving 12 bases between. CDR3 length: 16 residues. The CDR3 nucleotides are TGTGCCAGCAGTGAAGGGTGGGGATCCTACACCGGGGAGCTGTTTTTT. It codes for CASSEGWGSYTGELFF.

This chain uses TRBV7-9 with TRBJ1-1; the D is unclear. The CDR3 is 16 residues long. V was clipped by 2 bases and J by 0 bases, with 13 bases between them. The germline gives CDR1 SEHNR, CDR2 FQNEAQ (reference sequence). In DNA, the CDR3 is TGTGCCAGCAGCTTACGGCGCCAGAACATGAACACTGAAGCTTTCTTT. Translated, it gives CASSLRRQNMNTEAFF.

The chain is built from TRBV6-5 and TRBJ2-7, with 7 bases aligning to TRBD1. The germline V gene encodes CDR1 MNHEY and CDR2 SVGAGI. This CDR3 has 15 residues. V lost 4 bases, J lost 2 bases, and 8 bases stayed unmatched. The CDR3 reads CASSWQGVETYEQYF. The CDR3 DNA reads TGTGCCAGCAGTTGGCAGGGGGTAGAAACCTACGAGCAGTACTTC.

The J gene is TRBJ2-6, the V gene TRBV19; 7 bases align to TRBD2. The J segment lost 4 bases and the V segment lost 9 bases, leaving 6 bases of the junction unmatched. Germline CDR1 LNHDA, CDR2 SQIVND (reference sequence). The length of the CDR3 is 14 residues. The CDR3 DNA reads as TGTGCCAGCCGGAGGGAGGGAGGGGCCAACGTCCTGACTTTC. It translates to CASRREGGANVLTF.

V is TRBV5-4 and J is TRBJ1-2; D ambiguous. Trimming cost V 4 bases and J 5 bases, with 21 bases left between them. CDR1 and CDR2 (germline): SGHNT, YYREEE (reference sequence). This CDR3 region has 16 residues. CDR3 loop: CASSDDSGQAMYGYTF. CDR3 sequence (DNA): TGTGCCAGCAGCGATGACTCGGGCCAGGCGATGTATGGCTACACCTTC.

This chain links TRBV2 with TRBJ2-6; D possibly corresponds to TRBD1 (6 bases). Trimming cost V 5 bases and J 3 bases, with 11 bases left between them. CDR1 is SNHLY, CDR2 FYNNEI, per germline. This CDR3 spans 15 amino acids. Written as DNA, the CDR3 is TGTGCCAGCAGTTCCAACAGGGATGGGGCCAACGTCCTGACTTTC. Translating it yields CASSSNRDGANVLTF.

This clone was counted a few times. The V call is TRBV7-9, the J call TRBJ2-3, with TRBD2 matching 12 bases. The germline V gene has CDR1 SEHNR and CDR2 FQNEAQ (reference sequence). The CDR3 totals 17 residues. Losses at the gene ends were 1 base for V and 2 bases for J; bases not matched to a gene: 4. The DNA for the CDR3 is TGTGCCAGCAGCTTAGGGACTAGCGGGACTTTCACAGATACGCAGTATTTT. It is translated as CASSLGTSGTFTDTQYF.

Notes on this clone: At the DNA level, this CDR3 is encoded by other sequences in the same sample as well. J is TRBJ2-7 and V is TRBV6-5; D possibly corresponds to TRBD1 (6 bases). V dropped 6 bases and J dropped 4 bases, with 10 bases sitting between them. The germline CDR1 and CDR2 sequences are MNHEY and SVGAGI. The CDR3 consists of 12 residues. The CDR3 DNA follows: TGTGCCAGCAGCCCCAGGGGTTACGAGCAGTACGTC. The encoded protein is CASSPRGYEQYV.

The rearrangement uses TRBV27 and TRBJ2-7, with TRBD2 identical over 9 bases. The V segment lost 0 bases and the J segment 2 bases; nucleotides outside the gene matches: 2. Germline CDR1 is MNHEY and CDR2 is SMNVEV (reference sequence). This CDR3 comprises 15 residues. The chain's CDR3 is CASSLSLAGAYEQYF. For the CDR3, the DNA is TGTGCCAGCAGTTTATCGTTAGCGGGGGCCTACGAGCAGTACTTC.

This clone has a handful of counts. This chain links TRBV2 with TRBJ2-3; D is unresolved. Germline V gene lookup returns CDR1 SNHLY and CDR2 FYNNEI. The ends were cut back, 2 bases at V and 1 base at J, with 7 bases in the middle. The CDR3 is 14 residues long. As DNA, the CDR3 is TGTGCCAGCAGTGAACACAGTGGCACAGATACGCAGTATTTT. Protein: CASSEHSGTDTQYF.

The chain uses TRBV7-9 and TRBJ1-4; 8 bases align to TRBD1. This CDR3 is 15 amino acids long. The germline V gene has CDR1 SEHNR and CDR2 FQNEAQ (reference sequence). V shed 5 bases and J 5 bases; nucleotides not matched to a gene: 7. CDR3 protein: CASSPGTGPNEKLFF. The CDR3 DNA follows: TGTGCCAGCAGCCCCGGGACAGGACCAAATGAAAAACTGTTTTTT.

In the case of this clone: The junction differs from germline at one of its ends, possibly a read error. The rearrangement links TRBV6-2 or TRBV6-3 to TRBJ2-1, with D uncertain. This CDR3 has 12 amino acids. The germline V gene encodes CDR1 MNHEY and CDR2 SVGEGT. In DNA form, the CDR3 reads TGTGCCAGCAGTTACAGTAGTTCGGGCTCGGTCTTC. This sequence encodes CASSYSSSGSVF.

CDR3 in DNA: TGCGCCAGCAGCCAGGAGACTAGCGGGGCGAACACCGGGGAGCTGTTTTTT. Encoded protein: CASSQETSGANTGELFF. The chain uses TRBV4-1 and TRBJ2-2; 11 positions agree with TRBD2. J gave up 0 bases and V 3 bases, and 3 bases lay outside the gene matches. The CDR3 extends over 17 amino acids. CDR1 is MGHRA, CDR2 YSYEKL, per germline.

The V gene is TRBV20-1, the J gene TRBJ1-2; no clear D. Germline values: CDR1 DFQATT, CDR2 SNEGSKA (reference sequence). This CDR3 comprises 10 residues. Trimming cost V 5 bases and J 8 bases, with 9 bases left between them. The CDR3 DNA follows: TGCAGTGCTTCGAGTGGGGGCTACACCTTC. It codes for CSASSGGYTF.

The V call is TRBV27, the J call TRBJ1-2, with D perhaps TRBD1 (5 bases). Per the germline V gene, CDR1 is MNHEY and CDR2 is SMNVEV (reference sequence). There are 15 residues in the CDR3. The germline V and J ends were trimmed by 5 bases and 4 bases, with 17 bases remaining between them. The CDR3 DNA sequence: TGTGCCAGCAGTCCTTGGCAGGACAACTTCTATGGCTACACCTTC. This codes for CASSPWQDNFYGYTF.

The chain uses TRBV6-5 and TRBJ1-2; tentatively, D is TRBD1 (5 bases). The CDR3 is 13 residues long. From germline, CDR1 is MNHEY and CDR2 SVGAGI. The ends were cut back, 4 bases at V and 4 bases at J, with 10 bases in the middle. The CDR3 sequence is CASSSDILYGYTF. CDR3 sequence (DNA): TGTGCCAGCAGTTCGGACATCCTCTATGGCTACACCTTC.